This T cell receptor (beta chain) was obtained from a study of blood T cells in healthy people across ages. Worth noting for this clonotype: Its target is not known.

Alongside a J-beta primer mix, a sample-barcoded 5' primer served in a second PCR lasting 7 to 11 cycles. TCRdb recomputed calls from the 5' RACE reads with MiXCR, one row per CDR3 protein. Of about 730,000 distinct CDR3 sequences in the sample, roughly two fifths were seen once. The CDR3 consists of 16 residues. V was cut by 7 bases and J by 0 bases, with 15 bases left in between. Germline V CDR1 and CDR2: SEHNR, FQNEAQ (reference sequence). Study-level points and caveats: Estimated diversity that came from one million T cells was considered an underestimate.

Sequencing was carried out using blood. This clonotype was sampled from a woman aged 60-70 years in good health. The chain carries TRBV7-9 and TRBJ1-4; no clear D. CDR3 coding DNA: TGTGCCAGCACCCGATTAGAAAAGGCAACTAATGAAAAACTGTTTTTT. It encodes CASTRLEKATNEKLFF.